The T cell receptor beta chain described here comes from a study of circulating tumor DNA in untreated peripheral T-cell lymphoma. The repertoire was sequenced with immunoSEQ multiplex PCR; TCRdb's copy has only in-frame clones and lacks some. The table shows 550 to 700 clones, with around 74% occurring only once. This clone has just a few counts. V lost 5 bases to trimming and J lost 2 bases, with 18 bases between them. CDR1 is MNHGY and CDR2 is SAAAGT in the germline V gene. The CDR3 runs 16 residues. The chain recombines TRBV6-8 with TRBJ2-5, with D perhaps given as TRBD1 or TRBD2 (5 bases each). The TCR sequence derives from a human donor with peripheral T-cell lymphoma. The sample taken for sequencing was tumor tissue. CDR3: CASSGLGTPRQETQYF. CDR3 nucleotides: TGTGCCAGCAGTGGGTTAGGGACCCCCCGACAAGAGACCCAGTACTTC.